The rows below give T cell receptor beta chains drawn from one sample of a study of blood T cell repertoires in COVID-19. TCRdb's copy holds only in-frame clones and misses some; the assay was immunoSEQ multiplex PCR. This table has about 380,000 clones, roughly 91% appearing once. The source material was PBMCs or T cells enriched from blood (not recorded which). The receptors stem from a woman under 30 who had recovered from COVID-19. The CDR3 runs from the conserved cysteine through the conserved F or W. The order of the fields is V gene, D gene, J gene, clone size, CDR3 protein, CDR3 DNA. The D gene is left open where the match is weak. Size values are once, few and many counts, or a class for expanded clones, and some rows have none.

V gene: TRBV6-1
D gene: NA
J gene: TRBJ1-5
clone size: NA
CDR3 protein: CASSVHQGRNNQPQHF
CDR3 DNA: TGTGCCAGCAGTGTACACCAGGGGAGAAACAATCAGCCCCAGCATTTT

V gene: TRBV19
D gene: NA
J gene: TRBJ1-1
clone size: NA
CDR3 protein: CASSMRAAEAFF
CDR3 DNA: TGTGCCAGTAGTATGCGGGCAGCTGAAGCTTTCTTT

V gene: TRBV4-2
D gene: NA
J gene: TRBJ2-1
clone size: NA
CDR3 protein: CASSQDSSDYNEQFF
CDR3 DNA: TGTGCCAGCAGCCAAGATTCCTCAGACTACAATGAGCAGTTCTTC

V gene: TRBV2
D gene: TRBD2
J gene: TRBJ2-1
clone size: NA
CDR3 protein: CASSSSGSYNEQFF
CDR3 DNA: TGTGCCAGCAGTTCTAGCGGGTCCTACAATGAGCAGTTCTTC

V gene: TRBV4-3
D gene: TRBD2
J gene: TRBJ2-1
clone size: NA
CDR3 protein: CASSQVVSGGAGEQFF
CDR3 DNA: TGCGCCAGCAGCCAAGTAGTGAGCGGGGGGGCAGGTGAGCAGTTCTTC

V gene: TRBV7-6
D gene: NA
J gene: TRBJ2-1
clone size: NA
CDR3 protein: CASSLIRGPSNEQFF
CDR3 DNA: TGTGCCAGCAGCTTAATCAGGGGCCCCAGCAATGAGCAGTTCTTC

V gene: TRBV3-1/TRBV3-2
D gene: TRBD2
J gene: TRBJ2-5
clone size: NA
CDR3 protein: CASRGTSGGQTQYF
CDR3 DNA: TGTGCCAGCAGGGGTACTAGCGGGGGTCAGACCCAGTACTTC

V gene: TRBV4-1
D gene: TRBD2
J gene: TRBJ2-1
clone size: NA
CDR3 protein: CASSQNGGGGLGQFF
CDR3 DNA: TGCGCCAGCAGCCAAAATGGCGGGGGGGGCCTAGGGCAGTTCTTC

V gene: TRBV30
D gene: NA
J gene: TRBJ1-3
clone size: once
CDR3 protein: CAVRGIGNTIYF
CDR3 DNA: TGTGCCGTCAGGGGAATCGGAAACACCATATATTTT

V gene: TRBV29-1
D gene: TRBD1
J gene: TRBJ1-1
clone size: NA
CDR3 protein: CSVQGQGRTEAFF
CDR3 DNA: TGCAGCGTCCAGGGACAGGGAAGGACTGAAGCTTTCTTT

V gene: TRBV5-1
D gene: NA
J gene: TRBJ2-7
clone size: NA
CDR3 protein: CASNDGGLPPYEQYF
CDR3 DNA: TGCGCCAGCAACGACGGGGGACTTCCACCCTACGAGCAGTACTTC

V gene: TRBV5-1
D gene: TRBD2
J gene: TRBJ2-5
clone size: NA
CDR3 protein: CASRGSGVLETQYF
CDR3 DNA: TGCGCCAGCAGAGGTAGCGGGGTTCTGGAGACCCAGTACTTC

V gene: TRBV27
D gene: TRBD1
J gene: TRBJ1-5
clone size: NA
CDR3 protein: CASSSRDRGQPQHF
CDR3 DNA: TGTGCCAGCAGCTCCCGGGACAGGGGTCAGCCCCAGCATTTT

V gene: TRBV5-6
D gene: NA
J gene: TRBJ2-2
clone size: NA
CDR3 protein: CASSFSTGELFF
CDR3 DNA: TGTGCCAGCAGCTTTAGTACCGGGGAGCTGTTTTTT

V gene: TRBV28
D gene: TRBD1
J gene: TRBJ1-5
clone size: once
CDR3 protein: CASRRQGWRNQPQHF
CDR3 DNA: TGTGCCAGCAGAAGACAGGGGTGGCGCAATCAGCCCCAGCATTTT

V gene: TRBV14
D gene: NA
J gene: TRBJ1-1
clone size: NA
CDR3 protein: CASSQVTLTEAFF
CDR3 DNA: TGTGCCAGCAGCCAAGTAACTCTCACTGAAGCTTTCTTT

V gene: TRBV7-3
D gene: NA
J gene: TRBJ2-2
clone size: NA
CDR3 protein: CASSYSTGELFF
CDR3 DNA: TGTGCCAGCAGCTACTCGACCGGGGAGCTGTTTTTT

V gene: TRBV24-1
D gene: NA
J gene: TRBJ1-5
clone size: NA
CDR3 protein: CATSGAGGWKHF
CDR3 DNA: TGTGCCACCAGTGGGGCTGGTGGATGGAAGCATTTT

V gene: TRBV28
D gene: NA
J gene: TRBJ2-3
clone size: NA
CDR3 protein: CASSLPPWGPDTDTQYF
CDR3 DNA: TGTGCCAGCAGTTTACCCCCCTGGGGGCCCGACACAGATACGCAGTATTTT

V gene: TRBV28
D gene: NA
J gene: TRBJ2-3
clone size: NA
CDR3 protein: CASSLKQRADTQYF
CDR3 DNA: TGTGCCAGCAGTTTGAAACAGAGGGCAGATACGCAGTATTTT

V gene: TRBV2
D gene: TRBD1
J gene: TRBJ1-2
clone size: NA
CDR3 protein: CASSADRVGTF
CDR3 DNA: TGTGCCAGCAGTGCAGACAGGGTGGGGACCTTC

V gene: TRBV27
D gene: NA
J gene: TRBJ2-1
clone size: NA
CDR3 protein: CASSLPGTNNEQFF
CDR3 DNA: TGTGCCAGCAGTTTACCCGGGACAAACAATGAGCAGTTCTTC

V gene: TRBV7-3
D gene: TRBD2
J gene: TRBJ2-7
clone size: NA
CDR3 protein: CASSFGLAGGPYEQYF
CDR3 DNA: TGTGCCAGCAGCTTCGGACTAGCGGGGGGTCCCTACGAGCAGTACTTC

V gene: TRBV27
D gene: NA
J gene: TRBJ1-5
clone size: NA
CDR3 protein: CASILRGFDSPQPQHF
CDR3 DNA: TGTGCCAGCATCCTAAGGGGTTTCGACAGTCCTCAGCCCCAGCATTTT

V gene: TRBV16
D gene: NA
J gene: TRBJ2-6
clone size: NA
CDR3 protein: CASSQPHGGFGANVLTF
CDR3 DNA: TGTGCCAGCAGCCAACCCCATGGGGGGTTTGGGGCCAACGTCCTGACTTTC

V gene: TRBV9
D gene: TRBD2
J gene: TRBJ2-1
clone size: NA
CDR3 protein: CASSVALGAGGSYNEQFF
CDR3 DNA: TGTGCCAGCAGCGTTGCGTTGGGAGCGGGGGGCTCCTACAATGAGCAGTTCTTC

V gene: TRBV29-1
D gene: NA
J gene: TRBJ1-3
clone size: NA
CDR3 protein: CSATAGNTIYF
CDR3 DNA: TGCAGCGCGACAGCTGGAAACACCATATATTTT

V gene: TRBV3-1/TRBV3-2
D gene: NA
J gene: TRBJ1-6
clone size: NA
CDR3 protein: CASSQKGTKGGNSPLHF
CDR3 DNA: TGTGCCAGCAGTCAAAAAGGGACAAAGGGTGGGAATTCACCCCTCCACTTT

V gene: TRBV10-3
D gene: TRBD1
J gene: TRBJ1-6
clone size: NA
CDR3 protein: CAISESRGTGYSPLHF
CDR3 DNA: TGTGCCATCAGTGAGTCGAGGGGGACAGGGTATTCACCCCTCCACTTT

V gene: TRBV28
D gene: TRBD1
J gene: TRBJ1-1
clone size: NA
CDR3 protein: CASSSIILQGVAENTEAFF
CDR3 DNA: TGTGCCAGCAGTTCCATTATATTACAGGGGGTGGCGGAGAACACTGAAGCTTTCTTT

V gene: TRBV6-5
D gene: NA
J gene: TRBJ1-1
clone size: NA
CDR3 protein: CASSYMEQPAEAFF
CDR3 DNA: TGTGCCAGCAGTTACATGGAGCAGCCCGCTGAAGCTTTCTTT

V gene: TRBV27
D gene: NA
J gene: TRBJ1-1
clone size: NA
CDR3 protein: CASRRLGGRGNTEAFF
CDR3 DNA: TGTGCCAGCAGGAGGTTGGGGGGTCGGGGAAACACTGAAGCTTTCTTT

V gene: TRBV15
D gene: TRBD1
J gene: TRBJ2-5
clone size: NA
CDR3 protein: CATTNSMDRGRETQYF
CDR3 DNA: TGTGCCACAACAAATAGCATGGACAGGGGGAGAGAGACCCAGTACTTC

V gene: TRBV4-3
D gene: TRBD1
J gene: TRBJ2-3
clone size: NA
CDR3 protein: CASSGSTGADTQYF
CDR3 DNA: TGCGCCAGCAGCGGCTCGACAGGGGCAGATACGCAGTATTTT

V gene: TRBV29-1
D gene: TRBD1
J gene: TRBJ1-2
clone size: few
CDR3 protein: CSVGMQGALGYTF
CDR3 DNA: TGCAGCGTTGGTATGCAGGGGGCACTTGGCTACACCTTC

V gene: TRBV7-2
D gene: TRBD1
J gene: TRBJ2-3
clone size: NA
CDR3 protein: CASSSTGGTQYF
CDR3 DNA: TGTGCCAGCAGCTCGACAGGGGGGACGCAGTATTTT

V gene: TRBV7-6
D gene: TRBD1
J gene: TRBJ1-5
clone size: NA
CDR3 protein: CASSLGDRGSYQPQHF
CDR3 DNA: TGTGCCAGCAGCTTAGGAGACAGGGGGTCATATCAGCCCCAGCATTTT

V gene: TRBV3-1/TRBV3-2
D gene: NA
J gene: TRBJ1-4
clone size: NA
CDR3 protein: CASSRAPSEKLFF
CDR3 DNA: TGTGCCAGCAGCCGGGCCCCATCGGAAAAACTGTTTTTT

V gene: TRBV19
D gene: TRBD1
J gene: TRBJ2-3
clone size: NA
CDR3 protein: CASSSPGQGIADTQYF
CDR3 DNA: TGTGCCAGTAGTAGTCCGGGACAGGGAATAGCAGATACGCAGTATTTT

V gene: TRBV4-1
D gene: TRBD1
J gene: TRBJ1-2
clone size: NA
CDR3 protein: CASSQEVGTGGIGANGYTF
CDR3 DNA: TGCGCCAGCAGCCAAGAGGTGGGGACAGGGGGCATTGGGGCGAATGGCTACACCTTC

V gene: TRBV28
D gene: NA
J gene: TRBJ1-3
clone size: few
CDR3 protein: CASSPSASGNTIYF
CDR3 DNA: TGTGCCAGCAGCCCCAGCGCCTCGGGAAACACCATATATTTT

V gene: TRBV6-5
D gene: TRBD1
J gene: TRBJ2-7
clone size: NA
CDR3 protein: CATTPGQGVHEQYF
CDR3 DNA: TGTGCCACCACGCCGGGACAGGGGGTCCACGAGCAGTACTTC

V gene: TRBV15
D gene: TRBD1
J gene: TRBJ2-7
clone size: NA
CDR3 protein: CATSPTGDSPHF
CDR3 DNA: TGTGCCACCAGTCCCACAGGGGATAGCCCCCACTTC

V gene: TRBV12-3/TRBV12-4
D gene: NA
J gene: TRBJ1-2
clone size: NA
CDR3 protein: CASGLPGDGYTF
CDR3 DNA: TGTGCCAGCGGATTACCAGGGGATGGCTACACCTTC

V gene: TRBV11-3
D gene: NA
J gene: TRBJ2-2
clone size: NA
CDR3 protein: CASSSSPRVAGELFF
CDR3 DNA: TGTGCCAGCAGCTCTTCCCCTCGGGTAGCCGGGGAGCTGTTTTTT

V gene: TRBV5-1
D gene: NA
J gene: TRBJ2-3
clone size: NA
CDR3 protein: CASSLDSITDTQYF
CDR3 DNA: TGCGCCAGCAGCTTGGACAGCATCACAGATACGCAGTATTTT

V gene: TRBV10-3
D gene: NA
J gene: TRBJ1-1
clone size: NA
CDR3 protein: CAISDRDTEAFF
CDR3 DNA: TGTGCCATCAGTGACAGGGACACTGAAGCTTTCTTT

V gene: TRBV28
D gene: TRBD1
J gene: TRBJ1-6
clone size: NA
CDR3 protein: CASSGTGPPFLDSPLHF
CDR3 DNA: TGTGCCAGCAGTGGGACAGGGCCCCCCTTTTTGGATTCACCCCTCCACTTT

V gene: TRBV6-5
D gene: TRBD2
J gene: TRBJ2-4
clone size: NA
CDR3 protein: CASMGGIAKNIQYF
CDR3 DNA: TGTGCCAGCATGGGGGGGATAGCCAAAAACATTCAGTACTTC

V gene: TRBV10-3
D gene: TRBD2
J gene: TRBJ2-1
clone size: few
CDR3 protein: CAAAERGDSNEQFF
CDR3 DNA: TGTGCCGCCGCGGAGCGGGGGGATTCCAATGAGCAGTTCTTC

V gene: TRBV27
D gene: NA
J gene: TRBJ2-5
clone size: NA
CDR3 protein: CASSREDQYF
CDR3 DNA: TGTGCCAGCAGCAGGGAAGACCAGTACTTC

V gene: TRBV18
D gene: TRBD1
J gene: TRBJ2-7
clone size: NA
CDR3 protein: CASSPRDRGLYEQYF
CDR3 DNA: TGTGCCAGCTCACCTAGGGACAGGGGGCTCTACGAGCAGTACTTC

V gene: TRBV4-1
D gene: TRBD1
J gene: TRBJ1-2
clone size: once
CDR3 protein: CASSARDRGANYGYTF
CDR3 DNA: TGCGCCAGCAGCGCCCGGGACAGGGGAGCTAACTATGGCTACACCTTC